Reported below is one T cell receptor beta chain. The data originate from a study of metastatic and nonmetastatic thyroid tumors. Treatment of any kind had been given to no patient before thyroid surgery. Through MiXCR, TCRdb re-clonotyped the PCR reads. The sample lists approximately 28,000 clones; roughly 15% were seen once. This TCR was sampled from a male donor with papillary thyroid cancer or a benign thyroid nodule (not recorded which). Some clones in this sample may be carry-over from other donors' samples. The sequencing input was blood.

This CDR3 reads CASSVNEHFF. CDR3 coding DNA: TGTGCCAGCAGTGTAAATGAACATTTCTTC. The chain is built from TRBV2 and TRBJ2-1; unclear D gene. The CDR3 is 10 amino acids. Trimming took 4 bases from V and 16 from J, leaving 11 bases between them. Germline values: CDR1 SNHLY, CDR2 FYNNEI.